The 23 T cell receptor beta chains below come from one sample, sequenced in a study of OX40 agonist ivuxolimab in advanced cancers. The repertoire was sequenced with immunoSEQ multiplex PCR; TCRdb's copy has only in-frame clones and lacks some. Here the sample spans fewer than 25,000 clones, more than 80% being singletons. This sample comprised CD4+ or CD8+ T cells sorted from blood, obtained in a trial of the OX40 agonist ivuxolimab. The receptors come from an adult with an advanced solid tumor such as melanoma, head and neck, liver or kidney cancer.

V usage is TRBV15 and J usage is TRBJ1-1; D possibly corresponds to TRBD1 (5 bases). The CDR3 sequence is 13 residues long. The germline CDR1 and CDR2 sequences are LNHNV and YYDKDF (reference sequence). Trimming took off 3 bases at V and 1 base at J, with 6 bases between the two ends. The CDR3 DNA reads TGTGCCACCAGCAGTAGGGGGAACACTGAAGCTTTCTTT. Residues: CATSSRGNTEAFF.

The V and J genes are TRBV5-6 and TRBJ1-1; weak D call: TRBD1 (5 bases). From germline, CDR1 is SGHDT and CDR2 YYEEEE. V dropped 4 bases and J dropped 1 base, with 11 bases sitting between them. The CDR3 runs 14 residues. CDR3 protein: CASSPDGTNTEAFF. The CDR3 DNA reads TGTGCCAGCAGCCCGGACGGGACGAACACTGAAGCTTTCTTT. The full variable domain, with the rest looked up from reference TRBV5-6 and TRBJ1-1, is DAGVTQSPTHLIKTRGQQVTLRCSPKSGHDTVSWYQQALGQGPQFIFQYYEEEERQRGNFPDRFSGHQFPNYSSELNVNALLLGDSALYLCASSPDGTNTEAFFGQGTRLTVV.

The V call is TRBV6-6, the J call TRBJ2-2; TRBD2 matches 7 bases. The length of the CDR3 is 14 residues. In germline, CDR1 is MNHNY, CDR2 SVGAGI (reference sequence). J lost 7 bases, V lost 6 bases, and 8 bases had no gene match. The CDR3, as DNA: TGTGCCAGCAGGTTAACTAGCGTCGGCGGGGAGCTGTTTTTT. This gives the protein CASRLTSVGGELFF.

The gene calls are TRBV29-1 and TRBJ2-2; D is ambiguous. CDR1 is SQVTM, CDR2 ANQGSEA, per germline. The CDR3 is made up of 14 amino acids. V was clipped by 5 bases and J by 1 base, with 11 bases between them. Here the CDR3 DNA reads TGCAGCGTTCTCGGGTTGGAGAACACCGGGGAGCTGTTTTTT. Translating gives CSVLGLENTGELFF.

The rearrangement joins TRBV6-5 to TRBJ1-1, with unresolved D. CDR3 length equals 13 residues. The V gene lost 4 bases and the J gene lost 1 base, with 7 bases spanning the gap. In germline, CDR1 is MNHEY, CDR2 SVGAGI. CDR3 coding DNA: TGTGCCAGCAGTTTCACCCGGAACACTGAAGCTTTCTTT. This sequence encodes CASSFTRNTEAFF.

The chain uses TRBV6-5 and TRBJ1-2; D is ambiguous. The CDR3 has 14 residues. Germline V gene sequence: CDR1 MNHEY, CDR2 SVGAGI. V gave up 5 bases and J gave up 4 bases, with 14 bases separating them. The CDR3 reads CASSEKEGGYGYTF. DNA for the CDR3: TGTGCCAGCAGTGAAAAGGAAGGCGGCTATGGCTACACCTTC.

The chain is built from TRBV7-9 and TRBJ2-1; 7 bases align to TRBD2. The CDR3 has 15 residues. V was clipped by 5 bases and J by 4 bases; unmatched bases: 8. Germline V gene lookup returns CDR1 SEHNR and CDR2 FQNEAQ (reference sequence). The CDR3 is CASSLVGGKYNEQFF. The CDR3 region has the DNA TGTGCCAGCAGCCTAGTCGGGGGGAAGTACAATGAGCAGTTCTTC.

The J gene is TRBJ2-3, the V gene TRBV6-4; D is perhaps TRBD1 (6 bases). Germline assignment: CDR1 MRHNA and CDR2 SNTAGT. The V end lost 1 base, the J end lost 0 bases, and 11 bases lay between the germline ends. The CDR3 totals 16 residues. Here the CDR3 reads CASSDLDSTSTDTQYF. Written as DNA, the CDR3 is TGTGCCAGCAGTGACTTGGACAGCACTAGCACAGATACGCAGTATTTT.

There are a few counts of this clone. The chain couples TRBV6-5 to TRBJ1-5; 8 bases are a match to TRBD1. Germline V gene lookup returns CDR1 MNHEY and CDR2 SVGAGI. The CDR3 extends over 16 amino acids. V shed 0 bases and J 6 bases; nucleotides not matched to a gene: 7. CDR3: CASSYSRQGAGQPQHF. In nucleotides, the CDR3 is TGTGCCAGCAGTTACTCGAGGCAGGGGGCTGGTCAGCCCCAGCATTTT.

The chain employs TRBV5-8 and TRBJ1-2, with D tentatively TRBD1 (5 bases). The CDR3 covers 14 residues. Germline V gene sequence: CDR1 SGHTS, CDR2 YDEGEE. The V and J ends lost 3 bases and 5 bases respectively, with 14 bases between them. CDR3 in amino acids: CASSSRVGRYGYTF. The CDR3 DNA follows: TGTGCCAGCAGCTCCAGGGTAGGAAGATATGGCTACACCTTC.

Written as DNA, the CDR3 is TGTGCCAGCAGCTTAGCCGGGACAGGGTATAATGAGCAGTTCTTC. It is translated as CASSLAGTGYNEQFF. The chain carries TRBV13 and TRBJ2-1, with 9 bases matching TRBD1. CDR1 PRHDT and CDR2 FYEKMQ come from the germline V gene (reference sequence). The J segment lost 7 bases and the V segment lost 1 base, leaving 5 bases of the junction unmatched. The CDR3 extends over 15 amino acids.

The V and J genes are TRBV9 and TRBJ1-1; D is unresolved. V was pared by 4 bases and J by 5 bases, with 15 bases between. Germline lookup yields CDR1 SGDLS and CDR2 YYNGEE. This CDR3 region has 14 residues. This chain's CDR3 is CASSLDGGGTEAFF. In DNA form, the CDR3 reads TGTGCCAGCAGCCTAGATGGAGGCGGGACTGAAGCTTTCTTT.

The chain employs TRBV9 and TRBJ2-3; TRBD2 might be the D (7 bases). V lost 1 base and J 2 bases, leaving 17 bases between the germline ends. This CDR3 region has 17 residues. Germline V lookup: CDR1 SGDLS, CDR2 YYNGEE. CDR3 sequence: CASSVLMGGAHTDTQYF. The CDR3 DNA reads as TGTGCCAGCAGCGTACTAATGGGGGGGGCCCACACAGATACGCAGTATTTT.

This chain uses TRBV4-1 with TRBJ1-1; D unresolved. The CDR3 extends over 14 amino acids. CDR1 and CDR2 (germline): MGHRA, YSYEKL. Trimming removed 2 bases from V and 2 bases from J, with 9 bases in between. The CDR3 spells CASSQMNGNTEAFF. Here the CDR3 DNA reads TGCGCCAGCAGCCAAATGAACGGCAACACTGAAGCTTTCTTT.

V gene TRBV2 combines with J gene TRBJ1-2; weak D call: TRBD1 (5 bases). This CDR3 has 16 residues. CDR1 SNHLY and CDR2 FYNNEI come from the germline V gene. Trimming removed 6 bases from V and 7 bases from J, with 24 bases in between. CDR3: CASRDRLTVVGRGYTF. The CDR3 DNA sequence: TGTGCCAGCAGGGATCGACTGACAGTAGTAGGACGTGGCTACACCTTC.

The chain employs TRBV14 and TRBJ2-1, with 12 bases identical to TRBD2. The CDR3 sequence is 17 residues long. J was trimmed by 8 bases and V by 1 base; bases with no gene match: 9. Germline CDR1 reads SGHDN; CDR2 reads FVKESK. For the CDR3, the DNA is TGTGCCAGCAGCCAAGGCCCGCTAGCGGGGGGGAGAGATGAGCAGTTCTTC. Translated, it gives CASSQGPLAGGRDEQFF.

The rearrangement links TRBV2 to TRBJ1-4; 9 bases are a match to TRBD1. Looked up from germline, CDR1 is SNHLY and CDR2 is FYNNEI. V shed 5 bases and J 8 bases; nucleotides not matched to a gene: 18. The CDR3 covers 18 residues. CDR3 in amino acids: CASSSRDRAKGWNEKLFF. The CDR3 DNA reads as TGTGCCAGCAGTTCCCGGGACAGGGCTAAAGGGTGGAACGAAAAACTGTTTTTT.

J is TRBJ1-6 and V is TRBV27; 8 positions agree with TRBD1. The germline gives CDR1 MNHEY, CDR2 SMNVEV (reference sequence). This CDR3 is built from 19 residues. Trimming removed 6 bases from V and 0 bases from J; junction bases left unmatched: 13. The CDR3 DNA follows: TGTGCCAGCAGGGAGGGGACAGGCGCGCTTAGCTCCTATAATTCACCCCTCCACTTT. It codes for CASREGTGALSSYNSPLHF.

The V gene is TRBV18, the J gene TRBJ1-4; 8 bases match TRBD1. Germline CDR1 reads KGHSH; CDR2 reads LQKENI. The CDR3 consists of 17 residues. J gave up 6 bases and V 5 bases, and 14 bases lay outside the gene matches. CDR3 bases: TGTGCCAGCTCATCGTATGAGCAGGGGGCTGCCGATGAAAAACTGTTTTTT. As protein: CASSSYEQGAADEKLFF.

The chain links TRBV9 to TRBJ2-1; D is possibly TRBD2 (5 bases). CDR3 size: 17 residues. Trimming shortened V by 3 bases and J by 0 bases, and 16 bases separated the two germline ends. Germline CDR1 and CDR2: SGDLS and YYNGEE. The CDR3 DNA follows: TGTGCCAGCAGCGACCCTACGGGGTGGAGCTCCTACAATGAGCAGTTCTTC. It specifies CASSDPTGWSSYNEQFF.

The chain is built from TRBV7-9 and TRBJ2-5, with 7 bases identical to TRBD1. The J segment lost 5 bases and the V segment lost 2 bases, leaving 14 bases of the junction unmatched. The length of the CDR3 is 17 residues. Germline CDR1 reads SEHNR; CDR2 reads FQNEAQ (reference sequence). The CDR3 loop is CASSLRPPPTGEETQYF. CDR3 DNA sequence: TGTGCCAGCAGCTTAAGGCCCCCCCCCACAGGGGAGGAGACCCAGTACTTC. Full variable domain (missing parts from reference TRBV7-9 and TRBJ2-5): DTGVSQNPRHKITKRGQNVTFRCDPISEHNRLYWYRQTLGQGPEFLTYFQNEAQLEKSRLLSDRFSAERPKGSFSTLEIQRTEQGDSAMYLCASSLRPPPTGEETQYFGPGTRLLVL.

CDR3 DNA: TGTGCCAGCAGTCAACAGGGAGGGGAGCAGTACTTC. It encodes CASSQQGGEQYF. The gene calls are TRBV27 and TRBJ2-7; weak D call: TRBD2 (7 bases). Trimming took off 5 bases at V and 7 bases at J, with 12 bases between the two ends. CDR1 MNHEY and CDR2 SMNVEV come from the germline V gene (reference sequence). The CDR3 consists of 12 residues.

V is TRBV4-1 and J is TRBJ1-4; 8 bases are shared with TRBD1. CDR1 and CDR2 (germline): MGHRA, YSYEKL. The V segment lost 4 bases and the J segment 8 bases; nucleotides outside the gene matches: 9. The CDR3 sequence is 15 residues long. CDR3: CASSPHRGREEKLFF. The CDR3 nucleotides are TGCGCCAGCAGCCCCCACAGGGGGAGAGAAGAAAAACTGTTTTTT.